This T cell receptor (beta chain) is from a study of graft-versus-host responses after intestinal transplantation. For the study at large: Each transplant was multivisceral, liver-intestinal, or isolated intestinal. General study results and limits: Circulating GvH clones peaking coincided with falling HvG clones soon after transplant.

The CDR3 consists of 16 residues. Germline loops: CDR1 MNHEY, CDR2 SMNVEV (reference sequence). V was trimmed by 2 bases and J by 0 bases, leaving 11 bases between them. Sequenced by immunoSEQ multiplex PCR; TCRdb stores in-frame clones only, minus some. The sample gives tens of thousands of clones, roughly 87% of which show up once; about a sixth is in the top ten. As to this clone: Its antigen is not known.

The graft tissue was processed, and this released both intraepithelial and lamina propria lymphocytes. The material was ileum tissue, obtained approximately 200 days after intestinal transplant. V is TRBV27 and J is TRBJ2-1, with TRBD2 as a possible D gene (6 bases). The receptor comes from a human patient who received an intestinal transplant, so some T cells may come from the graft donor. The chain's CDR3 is CASSLNGGGSYNEQFF. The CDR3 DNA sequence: TGTGCCAGCAGTTTAAACGGGGGAGGCTCCTACAATGAGCAGTTCTTC.